This T cell receptor (beta chain) was identified in a study of regulatory T cells in long-lasting Graves disease. Time point described: newly diagnosed GD, antithyroid drugs for less than 3 months. With RNA extracted from PBMCs as input, the TCR library was made. The patients included were those that came from an endocrinology department in Xi'an, China. J gave up 3 bases and V 2 bases, and 4 bases lay outside the gene matches. Germline CDR1 and CDR2: MNHEY and SMNVEV (reference sequence). The CDR3 totals 15 residues. This clonotype has ten or more counts. According to the study, TCR beta libraries were built with iRepertoire HTBI primers and CDR3-region Arm-PCR. TCRdb redid the calling of the multiplex PCR reads with MiXCR, one entry per CDR3 protein. This table has about 220,000 distinct CDR3 sequences, 15% to 20% appearing once. This same sample was also part of a study on T cells in Graves' hyperthyroidism and ophthalmopathy.

The genes are TRBV27 and TRBJ2-1, with 7 bases fitting TRBD2. The clonotype was recovered from a woman younger than 45 with Graves disease. This sample comprised peripheral blood mononuclear cells (PBMCs), obtained at new diagnosis, from a patient treated with antithyroid drugs. The CDR3 loop is CASSLGGDYYNEQFF. In DNA, the CDR3 is TGTGCCAGCAGTTTAGGAGGGGACTACTACAATGAGCAGTTCTTC.